A selection of T cell receptor beta chains follows, all from one sample in a study of cytomegalovirus exposure and HLA in healthy donors. Only in-frame clones appear in the TCRdb table, and some are missing; sequencing was by immunoSEQ multiplex PCR. The table shows some 79,000 clones, with 94% occurring only once. The specimen sequenced was PBMCs. The receptor source for this set is a woman aged 18-29 years in good health and CMV-seropositive. Both conserved end residues are part of each CDR3. Fields, in order: V gene, J gene, D gene, clone size, CDR3 protein, CDR3 DNA. A D gene is named only where the DNA matches it firmly. Expanded clones get a size class; other rows say once, few or many, or leave the size out.

>TRBV25-1|TRBJ1-2|-|-
CASSAASYGYTF
TGTGCCAGCAGTGCCGCGAGTTATGGCTACACCTTC
>TRBV5-1|TRBJ1-1|-|-
CASSRQGQTMNTEAFF
TGCGCCAGCAGCCGCCAAGGACAGACTATGAACACTGAAGCTTTCTTT
>TRBV15|TRBJ2-7|-|-
CATSRDSPGVENEQYF
TGTGCCACCAGCAGAGATTCCCCAGGGGTAGAGAACGAGCAGTACTTC
>TRBV4-1|TRBJ2-3|TRBD2|-
CASSLSGGAYSGEDTQYF
TGCGCCAGCAGCCTTAGCGGGGGGGCGTATTCCGGGGAAGATACGCAGTATTTT
>TRBV6-1|TRBJ1-2|-|once
CASSELTGTDNNYGYTF
TGTGCCAGCAGTGAATTAACAGGGACCGACAATAACTATGGCTACACCTTC
>TRBV18|TRBJ1-2|-|-
CASSPGTNYGYTF
TGTGCCAGCTCGCCGGGAACTAACTATGGCTACACCTTC
>TRBV4-2|TRBJ2-6|-|-
CASSHDSQGSGANVLTF
TGTGCCAGCAGCCACGACAGCCAGGGTAGTGGGGCCAACGTCCTGACTTTC
>TRBV6-6|TRBJ1-2|TRBD1|-
CASSYSGTGGYGYTF
TGTGCCAGCAGTTACTCGGGGACAGGGGGCTATGGCTACACCTTC
>TRBV5-1|TRBJ2-6|-|-
CASSSRSGANVLTF
TGCGCCAGCAGCTCGCGCTCTGGGGCCAACGTCCTGACTTTC
>TRBV11-3|TRBJ2-1|TRBD1|once
CASSTRDRGRNEQFF
TGTGCCAGCAGCACTCGGGACAGGGGCCGCAATGAGCAGTTCTTC
>TRBV13|TRBJ1-3|-|-
CASSLGQGNGNTIYF
TGTGCCAGCAGCTTAGGGCAGGGCAATGGAAACACCATATATTTT
>TRBV11-2|TRBJ2-1|-|-
CASSTSTGTPNEQFF
TGTGCCAGCAGCACATCGACAGGGACTCCCAATGAGCAGTTCTTC
>TRBV5-5|TRBJ2-1|TRBD1|-
CASSYAVGTVNNEQFF
TGTGCCAGCAGCTACGCCGTTGGGACAGTTAACAATGAGCAGTTCTTC
>TRBV7-8|TRBJ2-3|TRBD2|-
CASSLKRTGGVGTDTQYF
TGTGCCAGCAGCCTTAAAAGGACGGGGGGGGTGGGCACAGATACGCAGTATTTT
>TRBV27|TRBJ2-7|-|-
CASSLSKLQASPYEQYF
TGTGCCAGCAGTTTATCGAAGCTACAGGCATCCCCCTACGAGCAGTACTTC
>TRBV10-3|TRBJ1-6|-|-
CAIRREGHNSPLHF
TGTGCCATCAGAAGGGAGGGACATAATTCACCCCTCCACTTT
>TRBV30|TRBJ2-4|-|-
CAWSVQGRVVNIQYF
TGTGCCTGGAGTGTACAGGGCAGGGTGGTAAACATTCAGTACTTC
>TRBV2|TRBJ1-3|-|-
CASNPRYTGNTIYF
TGTGCCAGCAATCCTAGATACACCGGGAACACCATATATTTT
>TRBV21-1|TRBJ1-1|-|-
CASRNQQTGRNTEAFF
TGTGCCAGCAGAAACCAGCAGACAGGGAGGAACACTGAAGCTTTCTTT
>TRBV7-9|TRBJ2-4|TRBD2|once
CASSSGTSGSVAKNIQYF
TGTGCCAGCAGCTCCGGGACTAGCGGGAGTGTGGCCAAAAACATTCAGTACTTC
>TRBV30|TRBJ1-2|-|-
CAWRQYYGYTF
TGTGCCTGGAGGCAGTACTATGGCTACACCTTC
>TRBV5-1|TRBJ2-5|-|-
CASSLYTGQETQYF
TGCGCCAGCAGCTTGTATACGGGCCAAGAGACCCAGTACTTC
>TRBV11-2|TRBJ1-5|-|-
CASSLRGNQPQHF
TGTGCCAGCAGCTTACGGGGGAATCAGCCCCAGCATTTT
>TRBV27|TRBJ1-5|-|-
CASSLFSDSRNQPQHF
TGTGCCAGCAGTTTATTCTCGGACAGCCGCAATCAGCCCCAGCATTTT
>TRBV28|TRBJ2-2|TRBD2|-
CASSLLAGVGTGELFF
TGTGCCAGCAGTTTACTAGCGGGAGTGGGGACCGGGGAGCTGTTTTTT
>TRBV27|TRBJ1-2|TRBD1|once
CASSLSRQGNYGYTF
TGTGCCAGCAGTTTATCTCGACAGGGGAACTATGGCTACACCTTC
>TRBV11-3|TRBJ2-5|TRBD2|few
CASSARGGNQETQYF
TGTGCCAGCAGCGCACGGGGGGGGAATCAAGAGACCCAGTACTTC
>TRBV6-6|TRBJ1-2|TRBD1|-
CASSYSGDREDGYTF
TGTGCCAGCAGTTACTCCGGGGACAGGGAGGATGGCTACACCTTC
>TRBV4-1|TRBJ1-6|-|-
CASSQEELRYNSPLHF
TGCGCCAGCAGCCAAGAGGAGCTCCGATATAATTCACCCCTCCACTTT
>TRBV9|TRBJ1-3|TRBD1|-
CASKGGTVGNTIYF
TGTGCCAGCAAGGGTGGGACAGTCGGAAACACCATATATTTT
>TRBV7-8|TRBJ2-6|TRBD1|-
CASSKGQWLLTGANVLTF
TGTGCCAGCAGCAAGGGACAGTGGCTCCTAACTGGGGCCAACGTCCTGACTTTC
>TRBV10-3|TRBJ2-7|-|-
CATRSSEGKSSYEQYF
TGTGCCACAAGATCCTCGGAGGGGAAGTCCTCCTACGAGCAGTACTTC
>TRBV19|TRBJ1-2|-|once
CASSMRQAANYGYTF
TGTGCCAGTAGTATGCGACAGGCGGCTAACTATGGCTACACCTTC
>TRBV4-3|TRBJ2-3|-|once
CASSQDFGLASDTQYF
TGCGCCAGCAGCCAAGATTTTGGGCTAGCGTCAGATACGCAGTATTTT
>TRBV4-3|TRBJ2-1|TRBD2|-
CASSQSASGSNEQFF
TGCGCCAGCAGCCAATCCGCCAGCGGGAGTAATGAGCAGTTCTTC
>TRBV7-9|TRBJ2-7|TRBD2|-
CASTPPTSGSYEQYF
TGTGCCAGCACCCCCCCGACTAGCGGGAGCTACGAGCAGTACTTC
>TRBV7-2|TRBJ2-3|TRBD2|-
CASSLVASGLTDTQYF
TGTGCCAGCAGCTTAGTGGCTAGCGGGCTCACAGATACGCAGTATTTT
>TRBV11-2|TRBJ2-1|TRBD2|-
CASSLVAGGYNEQFF
TGTGCCAGCAGCTTAGTAGCGGGGGGGTACAATGAGCAGTTCTTC
>TRBV6-1|TRBJ1-5|TRBD1|-
CASSGHLGQGGYSNQPQHF
TGTGCCAGCAGTGGGCACCTCGGACAGGGGGGTTATAGCAATCAGCCCCAGCATTTT
>TRBV10-2|TRBJ1-5|-|-
CASSEPGLRSQPQHF
TGCGCCAGCAGTGAGCCGGGTCTGAGGAGTCAGCCCCAGCATTTT
>TRBV7-9|TRBJ1-5|-|-
CASSFRGPQHF
TGTGCCAGCAGCTTTCGAGGGCCCCAGCATTTT
>TRBV7-9|TRBJ1-2|TRBD1|once
CASSPGQRDYTF
TGTGCCAGCAGCCCGGGACAGAGAGACTACACCTTC
>TRBV4-2|TRBJ1-3|-|-
CASSQDKGTGNTIYF
TGTGCCAGCAGCCAAGATAAGGGGACTGGAAACACCATATATTTT
>TRBV4-1|TRBJ1-5|TRBD1|once
CASSQLTGGNQPQHF
TGCGCCAGCAGCCAGCTGACAGGGGGCAATCAGCCCCAGCATTTT
>TRBV6-4|TRBJ2-2|TRBD2|-
CASKLALEAGELFF
TGTGCCAGCAAACTAGCGCTGGAGGCCGGGGAGCTGTTTTTT
>TRBV4-1|TRBJ2-2|TRBD2|-
CASSRPSGGSTGELFF
TGCGCCAGCAGCCGACCTAGCGGGGGCTCAACCGGGGAGCTGTTTTTT
>TRBV7-9|TRBJ2-7|TRBD1|-
CASSPIGDLGQSYEQYF
TGTGCCAGCAGCCCCATAGGGGACCTGGGACAGTCCTACGAGCAGTACTTC
>TRBV7-9|TRBJ2-7|-|-
CASSSAERTGSVQYF
TGTGCCAGCAGCTCAGCCGAAAGAACAGGTTCAGTGCAGTACTTC
>TRBV5-4|TRBJ2-1|-|once
CASSRSDRYNEQFF
TGTGCCAGCAGCCGATCGGACAGATACAATGAGCAGTTCTTC
>TRBV6-5|TRBJ2-7|TRBD2|-
CASSSVTSGSYEQYF
TGTGCCAGCAGTTCCGTGACTAGCGGTTCCTACGAGCAGTACTTC
>TRBV4-1|TRBJ2-2|TRBD1|-
CASSPGTGNTGELFF
TGCGCCAGCAGCCCCGGGACAGGGAACACCGGGGAGCTGTTTTTT
>TRBV6-6|TRBJ1-5|-|-
CASSYRTVINQPQHF
TGTGCCAGCAGTTACCGGACAGTTATCAATCAGCCCCAGCATTTT